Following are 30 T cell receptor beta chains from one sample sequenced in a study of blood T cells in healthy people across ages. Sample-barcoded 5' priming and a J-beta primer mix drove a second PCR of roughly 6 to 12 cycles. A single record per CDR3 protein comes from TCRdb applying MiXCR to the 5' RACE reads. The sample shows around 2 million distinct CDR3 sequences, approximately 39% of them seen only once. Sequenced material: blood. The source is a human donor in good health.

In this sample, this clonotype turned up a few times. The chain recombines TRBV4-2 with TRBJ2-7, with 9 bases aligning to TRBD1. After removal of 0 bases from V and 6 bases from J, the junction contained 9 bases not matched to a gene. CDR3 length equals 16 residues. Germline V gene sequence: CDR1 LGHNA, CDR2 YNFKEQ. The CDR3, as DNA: TGTGCCAGCAGCCAAGATAGGGGACAGGGCGGCGGCGAGCAGTACTTC. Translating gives CASSQDRGQGGGEQYF.

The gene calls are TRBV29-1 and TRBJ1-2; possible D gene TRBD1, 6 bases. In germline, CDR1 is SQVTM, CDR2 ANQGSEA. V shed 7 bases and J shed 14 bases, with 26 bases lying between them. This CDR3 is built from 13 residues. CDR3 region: CSAYFRQGQGLTF. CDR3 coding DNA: TGCAGCGCCTATTTCAGGCAGGGGCAGGGGCTTACCTTC.

The CDR3: CASSPAGGLMNTEAFF. As DNA, the CDR3 is TGTGCCAGCAGTCCCGCAGGAGGTCTCATGAACACTGAAGCTTTCTTT. This chain links TRBV12-3 or TRBV12-4 with TRBJ1-1; D unclear. Trimming removed 5 bases from V and 0 bases from J, with 16 bases in between. The CDR3 has 16 amino acids.

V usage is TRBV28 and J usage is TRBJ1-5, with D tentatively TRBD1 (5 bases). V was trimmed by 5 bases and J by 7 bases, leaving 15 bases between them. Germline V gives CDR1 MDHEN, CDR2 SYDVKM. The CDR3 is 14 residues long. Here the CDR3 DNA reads TGTGCCAGCAGTATTCTGGGGGTCCGACAGCCCCAGCATTTT. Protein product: CASSILGVRQPQHF.

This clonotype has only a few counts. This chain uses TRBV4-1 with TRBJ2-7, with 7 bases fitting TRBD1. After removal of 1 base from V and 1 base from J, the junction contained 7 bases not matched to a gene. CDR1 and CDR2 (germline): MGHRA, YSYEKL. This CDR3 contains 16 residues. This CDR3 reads CASSQGPGQYSYEQYF. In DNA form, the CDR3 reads TGCGCCAGCAGCCAAGGGCCGGGACAGTATTCCTACGAGCAGTACTTC.

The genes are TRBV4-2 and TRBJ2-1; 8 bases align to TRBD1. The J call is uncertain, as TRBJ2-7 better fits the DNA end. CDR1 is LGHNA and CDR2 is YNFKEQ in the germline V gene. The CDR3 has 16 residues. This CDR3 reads CASSQDSGGPDHEQYF. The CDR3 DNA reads TGTGCCAGCAGCCAAGATTCAGGGGGCCCCGATCATGAGCAGTACTTC.

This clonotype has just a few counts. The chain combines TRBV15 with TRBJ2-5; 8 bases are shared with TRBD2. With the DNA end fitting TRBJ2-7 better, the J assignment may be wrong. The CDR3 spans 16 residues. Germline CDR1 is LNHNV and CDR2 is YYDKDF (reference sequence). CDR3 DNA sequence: TGTGCCACCAGCAGAGGAATAGCGGGATATGTGTACGAGCAGTACTTC. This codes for CATSRGIAGYVYEQYF.

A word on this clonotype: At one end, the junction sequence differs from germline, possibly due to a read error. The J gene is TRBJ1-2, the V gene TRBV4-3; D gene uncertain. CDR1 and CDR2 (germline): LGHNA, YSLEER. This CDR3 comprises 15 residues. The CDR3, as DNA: TGCGCCGGCAGCCAAGGGCCGGGATCAAGCTATGGCTACACCTTC. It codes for CAGSQGPGSSYGYTF.

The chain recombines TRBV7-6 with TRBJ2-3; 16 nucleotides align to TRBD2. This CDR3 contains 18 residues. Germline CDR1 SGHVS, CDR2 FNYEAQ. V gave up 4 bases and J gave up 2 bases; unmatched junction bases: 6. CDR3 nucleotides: TGTGCCAGCAGCTCGGGACTAGCGGGGGGGTATAACACAGATACGCAGTATTTT. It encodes CASSSGLAGGYNTDTQYF.

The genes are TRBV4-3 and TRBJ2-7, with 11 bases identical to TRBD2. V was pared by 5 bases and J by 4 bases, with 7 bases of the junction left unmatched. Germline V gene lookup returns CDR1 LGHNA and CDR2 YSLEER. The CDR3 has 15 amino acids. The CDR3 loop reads CASSLTSGVMYEQYF. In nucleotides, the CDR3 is TGCGCCAGCAGCTTGACTAGCGGGGTAATGTACGAGCAGTACTTC.

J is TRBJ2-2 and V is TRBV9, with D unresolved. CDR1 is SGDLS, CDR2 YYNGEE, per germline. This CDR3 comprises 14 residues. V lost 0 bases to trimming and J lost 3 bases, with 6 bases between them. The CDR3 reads CASSVDPYTGELFF. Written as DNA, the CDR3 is TGTGCCAGCAGCGTAGACCCATACACCGGGGAGCTGTTTTTT.

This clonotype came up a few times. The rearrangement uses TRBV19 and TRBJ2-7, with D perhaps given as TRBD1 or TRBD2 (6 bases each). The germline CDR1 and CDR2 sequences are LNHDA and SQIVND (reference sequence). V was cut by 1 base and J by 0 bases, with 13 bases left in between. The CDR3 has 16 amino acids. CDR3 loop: CASSIGRGEVSYEQYF. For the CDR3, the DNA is TGTGCCAGTAGTATAGGTAGGGGGGAAGTCTCCTACGAGCAGTACTTC.

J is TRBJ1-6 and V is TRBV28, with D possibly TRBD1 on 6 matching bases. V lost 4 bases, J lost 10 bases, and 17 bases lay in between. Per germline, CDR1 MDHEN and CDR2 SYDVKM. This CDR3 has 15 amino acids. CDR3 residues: CASSWGRSGRSPLHF. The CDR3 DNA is TGTGCCAGCAGTTGGGGGCGGTCAGGGAGGTCACCCCTCCACTTT. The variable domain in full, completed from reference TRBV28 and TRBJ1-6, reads DVKVTQSSRYLVKRTGEKVFLECVQDMDHENMFWYRQDPGLGLRLIYFSYDVKMKEKGDIPEGYSVSREKKERFSLILESASTNQTSMYLCASSWGRSGRSPLHFGNGTRLTVT.

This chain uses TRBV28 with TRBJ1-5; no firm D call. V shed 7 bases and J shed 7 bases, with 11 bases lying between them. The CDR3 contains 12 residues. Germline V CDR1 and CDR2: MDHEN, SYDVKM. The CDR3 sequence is CASNAGGQPQHF. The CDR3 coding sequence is TGTGCCAGCAATGCCGGAGGGCAGCCCCAGCATTTT.

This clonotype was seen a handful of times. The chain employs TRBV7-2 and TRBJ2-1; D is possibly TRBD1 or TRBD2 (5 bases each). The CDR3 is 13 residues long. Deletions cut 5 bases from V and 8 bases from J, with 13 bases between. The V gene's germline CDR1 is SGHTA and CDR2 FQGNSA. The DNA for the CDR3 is TGTGCCAGCAGCAAACCCCTGGGGGATGAGCAGTTCTTC. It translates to CASSKPLGDEQFF.

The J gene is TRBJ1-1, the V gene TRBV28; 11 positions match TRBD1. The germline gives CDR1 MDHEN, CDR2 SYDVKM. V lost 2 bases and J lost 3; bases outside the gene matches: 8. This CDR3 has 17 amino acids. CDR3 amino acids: CASSLLGTGGGYTEAFF. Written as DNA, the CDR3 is TGTGCCAGCAGTTTACTGGGGACAGGGGGAGGGTACACTGAAGCTTTCTTT.

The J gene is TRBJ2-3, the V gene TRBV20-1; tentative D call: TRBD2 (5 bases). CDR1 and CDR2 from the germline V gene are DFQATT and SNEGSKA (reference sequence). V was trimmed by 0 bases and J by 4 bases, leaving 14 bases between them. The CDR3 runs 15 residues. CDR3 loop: CSARDPAGAADTQYF. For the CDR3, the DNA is TGCAGTGCTAGAGACCCGGCGGGTGCCGCAGATACGCAGTATTTT.

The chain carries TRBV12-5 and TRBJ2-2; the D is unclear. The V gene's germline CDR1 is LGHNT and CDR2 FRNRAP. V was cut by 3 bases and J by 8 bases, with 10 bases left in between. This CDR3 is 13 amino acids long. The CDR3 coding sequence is TGTGCTAGTGGTTTATTCGCTACTGGGGAGCTGTTTTTT. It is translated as CASGLFATGELFF.

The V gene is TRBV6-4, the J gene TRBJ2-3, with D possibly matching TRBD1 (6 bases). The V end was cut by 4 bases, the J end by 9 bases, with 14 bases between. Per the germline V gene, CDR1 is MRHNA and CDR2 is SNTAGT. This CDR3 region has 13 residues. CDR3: CASSALKGDTQYF. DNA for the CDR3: TGTGCCAGCAGTGCCCTAAAGGGGGACACGCAGTATTTT.

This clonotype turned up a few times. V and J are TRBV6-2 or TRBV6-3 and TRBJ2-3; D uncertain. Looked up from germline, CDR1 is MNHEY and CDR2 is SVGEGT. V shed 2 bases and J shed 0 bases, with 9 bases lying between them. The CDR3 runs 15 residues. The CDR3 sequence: CASSYEARSTDTQYF. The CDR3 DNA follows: TGTGCCAGCAGTTACGAGGCTAGAAGCACAGATACGCAGTATTTT.

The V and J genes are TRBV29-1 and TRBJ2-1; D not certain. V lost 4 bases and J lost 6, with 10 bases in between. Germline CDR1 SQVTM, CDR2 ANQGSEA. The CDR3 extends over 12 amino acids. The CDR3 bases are TGCAGCGTTGCGCCTGGGTCCAATGAGCAGTTCTTC. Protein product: CSVAPGSNEQFF.

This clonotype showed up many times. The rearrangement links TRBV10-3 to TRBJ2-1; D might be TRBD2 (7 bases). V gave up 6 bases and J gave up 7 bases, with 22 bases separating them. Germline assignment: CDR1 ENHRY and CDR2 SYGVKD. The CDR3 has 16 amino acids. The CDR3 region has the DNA TGTGCCATCAGCTACAGGGAAGGGGAGGGAGTTAATGAGCAGTTCTTC. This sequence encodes CAISYREGEGVNEQFF.

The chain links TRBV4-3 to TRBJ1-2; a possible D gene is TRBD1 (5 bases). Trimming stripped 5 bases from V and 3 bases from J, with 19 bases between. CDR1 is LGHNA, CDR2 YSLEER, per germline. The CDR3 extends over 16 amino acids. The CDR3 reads CASSWRTGTSDYGYTF. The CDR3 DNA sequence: TGCGCCAGCAGCTGGAGGACCGGGACTAGTGACTATGGCTACACCTTC.

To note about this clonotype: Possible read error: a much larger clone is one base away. The CDR3 region has the DNA TGCAGCGTTGAAATATCGGCAGGGGGAAGGTACGAGCAGTACTTC. It specifies CSVEISAGGRYEQYF. The V and J genes are TRBV29-1 and TRBJ2-7, with 7 bases aligning to TRBD1. The V gene end was trimmed by 2 bases and the J gene end by 4 bases; junction bases not matched to a gene: 11. The CDR3 spans 15 residues. In germline, CDR1 is SQVTM, CDR2 ANQGSEA.

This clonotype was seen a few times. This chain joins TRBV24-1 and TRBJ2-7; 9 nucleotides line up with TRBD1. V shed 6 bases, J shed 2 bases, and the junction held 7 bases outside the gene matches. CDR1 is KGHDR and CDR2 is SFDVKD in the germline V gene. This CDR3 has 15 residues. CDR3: CATSSGTGIAYEQYF. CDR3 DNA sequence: TGTGCCACCAGTTCCGGGACAGGGATCGCCTACGAGCAGTACTTC.

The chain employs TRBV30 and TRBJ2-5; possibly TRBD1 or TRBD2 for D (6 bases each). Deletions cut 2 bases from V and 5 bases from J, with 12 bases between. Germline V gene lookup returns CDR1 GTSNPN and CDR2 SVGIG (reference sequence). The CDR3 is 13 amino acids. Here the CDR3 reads CAWSQGGRETQYF. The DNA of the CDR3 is TGTGCCTGGAGTCAAGGGGGGCGGGAGACCCAGTACTTC.

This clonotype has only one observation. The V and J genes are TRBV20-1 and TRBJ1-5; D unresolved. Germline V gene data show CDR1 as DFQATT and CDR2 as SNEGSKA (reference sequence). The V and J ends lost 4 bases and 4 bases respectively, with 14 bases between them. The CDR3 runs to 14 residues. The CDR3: CSATPATGNQPQHF. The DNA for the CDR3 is TGCAGTGCTACCCCTGCGACGGGGAATCAGCCCCAGCATTTT.

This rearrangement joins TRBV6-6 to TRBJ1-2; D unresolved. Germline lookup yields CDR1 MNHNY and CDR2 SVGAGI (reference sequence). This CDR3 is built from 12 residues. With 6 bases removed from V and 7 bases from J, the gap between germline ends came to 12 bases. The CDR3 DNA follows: TGTGCCAGCAGCTCAGAGTATCTTGGCTACACCTTC. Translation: CASSSEYLGYTF.

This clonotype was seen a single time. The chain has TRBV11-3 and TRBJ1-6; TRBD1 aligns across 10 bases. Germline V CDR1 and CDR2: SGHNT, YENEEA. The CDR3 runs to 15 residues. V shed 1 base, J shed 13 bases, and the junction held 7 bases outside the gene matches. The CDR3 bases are TGTGCCAGCAGCTTAGGCCGGGACAGGGGTTTGCCCCTCCACTTT. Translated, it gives CASSLGRDRGLPLHF.

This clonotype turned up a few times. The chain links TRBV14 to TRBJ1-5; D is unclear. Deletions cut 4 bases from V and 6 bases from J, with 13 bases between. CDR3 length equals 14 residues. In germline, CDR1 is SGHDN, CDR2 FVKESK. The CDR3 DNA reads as TGTGCCAGCAGCCCCGCCGGTGGAGGTCAGCCCCAGCATTTT. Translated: CASSPAGGGQPQHF.